This T cell receptor (beta chain) stems from a study of cytomegalovirus exposure and HLA in healthy donors. Whole-study findings and limits: Links to common viral pathogens appeared, in a later analysis, for several of the most significant clusters.

The junction had 11 bases not matched to a gene; V was cut back by 5 bases and J by 6 bases. Germline CDR1 and CDR2: MNHEY and SMNVEV (reference sequence). The CDR3 is 17 amino acids. The study ran its PCR with 60 Vbeta and 13 Jbeta primers. Sequencing used immunoSEQ multiplex PCR; TCRdb keeps in-frame clones, though not all of them. This sample yields around 95,000 clones, of which about 74% are seen a single time; around 1.8% belongs to the top ten. This clone was counted a single time. Its antigen is undetermined. This TCR derives from a male donor in good health and CMV-seronegative. Sequenced input: PBMCs. The genes are TRBV27 and TRBJ2-1; 12 bases fit TRBD2. CDR3 loop: CASSPYAASGRVNEQFF. Here the CDR3 DNA reads TGTGCCAGCAGTCCATATGCCGCTAGCGGGAGGGTCAATGAGCAGTTCTTC.